This TCR beta chain was recovered during a study of a mutant IDH1 vaccine in newly diagnosed glioma. Whole-study findings and limits: With respect to changes in top peripheral T cell clonotypes, pseudoprogression seemed unrelated.

Trimming cost V 5 bases and J 5 bases; bases outside gene matches: 8. The CDR3 consists of 15 residues. Germline V lookup: CDR1 MGHDK, CDR2 SYGVNS. In regard to this clone: Its antigen is not identified.

Time point of the sample: baseline, week 1 (first vaccination visit). Treatment specified: pre-vaccination baseline after standard-of-care therapy. Here immunoSEQ multiplex PCR was the method, and the copy in TCRdb shows in-frame clones only, minus some. The sample records 30,000 to 40,000 clones, about 80% being singletons. Here the sequenced sample was peripheral blood mononuclear cells (PBMCs), taken from a glioma patient treated with radiotherapy, temozolomide or both. This clonotype originated in a man aged 50-59 years with glioma. Some clones in this sample may be carry-over from other donors' samples. The chain has TRBV25-1 and TRBJ2-2, with 7 positions matching TRBD1. The CDR3 here is CASSTGQQGTGELFF. The DNA for the CDR3 is TGTGCCAGCAGTACGGGACAGCAGGGGACCGGGGAGCTGTTTTTT.